These T cell receptor beta chains were read from a single sample in a study of blood T cell repertoires in COVID-19. Profiled with immunoSEQ multiplex PCR; TCRdb holds only in-frame clones, not every one. The sample records about 70,000 clones, around four fifths being singletons. The sample comprised peripheral blood. The receptors come from a woman in her fifties or sixties with acute or convalescent COVID-19. Both conserved end residues are part of each CDR3. Each record gives: J gene, clone size, D gene, V gene, CDR3 DNA, CDR3 protein. D genes are given only for firm matches. Expanded clones get a size class; other rows say once, few or many, or leave the size out.

j_call: TRBJ1-2; clone_size: NA; d_call: NA; v_call: TRBV24-1; cdr3_nt: TGTGCCACCAGTGATCCCTGGCAGGTAAACTATGGCTACACCTTC; cdr3_aa: CATSDPWQVNYGYTF
j_call: TRBJ2-1; clone_size: NA; d_call: NA; v_call: TRBV7-9; cdr3_nt: TGTGCCAGCAGCCCAAGCTTCGAGGGAGGGGGTATTGAGCAGTTCTTC; cdr3_aa: CASSPSFEGGGIEQFF
j_call: TRBJ2-1; clone_size: few; d_call: TRBD2; v_call: TRBV19; cdr3_nt: TGTGCCAGTAGTTCCCCCGGGGGCGGGGGGGTCTATGAGCAGTTCTTC; cdr3_aa: CASSSPGGGGVYEQFF
j_call: TRBJ2-7; clone_size: NA; d_call: NA; v_call: TRBV24-1; cdr3_nt: TGTGCCACCAGTGATGGACAGTCCTACGAGCAGTACTTC; cdr3_aa: CATSDGQSYEQYF
j_call: TRBJ2-7; clone_size: NA; d_call: TRBD2; v_call: TRBV5-1; cdr3_nt: TGCGCCAGCAGCTTAGGCGGGAGCAAAGGGAGAGAGCAGTACTTC; cdr3_aa: CASSLGGSKGREQYF
j_call: TRBJ1-3; clone_size: NA; d_call: NA; v_call: TRBV5-6; cdr3_nt: TGTGCCAGCTTATACGGGGGGCCCTCCTCTGGAAACACCATATATTTT; cdr3_aa: CASLYGGPSSGNTIYF
j_call: TRBJ1-1; clone_size: NA; d_call: TRBD1; v_call: TRBV28; cdr3_nt: TGTGCCAGCACCGCCTCGACAGGGACGGCTTTCTTT; cdr3_aa: CASTASTGTAFF
j_call: TRBJ1-5; clone_size: NA; d_call: NA; v_call: TRBV9; cdr3_nt: TGTGCCAGCAGCCCCGGGACATTGGGCAATCAGCCCCAGCATTTT; cdr3_aa: CASSPGTLGNQPQHF
j_call: TRBJ1-1; clone_size: NA; d_call: NA; v_call: TRBV7-9; cdr3_nt: TGTGCCAGCAGCCTGACTGCGAACCTGAACACTGAAGCTTTCTTT; cdr3_aa: CASSLTANLNTEAFF
j_call: TRBJ1-4; clone_size: NA; d_call: NA; v_call: TRBV6-6; cdr3_nt: TGTGCCAGCAGTTTCCTGGCAGGCAATAATGAAAAACTGTTTTTT; cdr3_aa: CASSFLAGNNEKLFF
j_call: TRBJ2-7; clone_size: NA; d_call: TRBD1; v_call: TRBV30; cdr3_nt: TGTGCCTGGAGTAAGGGGGCGTCCTACGAGCAGTACTTC; cdr3_aa: CAWSKGASYEQYF
j_call: TRBJ2-5; clone_size: NA; d_call: TRBD2; v_call: TRBV5-4; cdr3_nt: TGTGCCAGCAGTTTACTAGCGGAAGAGACCCAGTACTTC; cdr3_aa: CASSLLAEETQYF
j_call: TRBJ1-5; clone_size: NA; d_call: TRBD1; v_call: TRBV6-2/TRBV6-3; cdr3_nt: TGTGCCAGCACCCCCGTAACAGGGGGCCGGCCCCAGCATTTT; cdr3_aa: CASTPVTGGRPQHF
j_call: TRBJ1-4; clone_size: NA; d_call: NA; v_call: TRBV20-1; cdr3_nt: TGCAGCGCCGCGTCTAATGAAAAACTGTTTTTT; cdr3_aa: CSAASNEKLFF
j_call: TRBJ2-3; clone_size: NA; d_call: NA; v_call: TRBV11-2; cdr3_nt: TGTGCCAGCAGCTCCGGTGAATGGGCCAGCACAGATACGCAGTATTTT; cdr3_aa: CASSSGEWASTDTQYF
j_call: TRBJ1-2; clone_size: NA; d_call: TRBD1; v_call: TRBV19; cdr3_nt: TGTGCCAGTAGCCGTCAGGGGGGTGGCTACACCTTC; cdr3_aa: CASSRQGGGYTF
j_call: TRBJ1-5; clone_size: NA; d_call: NA; v_call: TRBV7-2; cdr3_nt: TGTGCCAGCAGCTTAGGGCAGGCTCAGCCCCAGCATTTT; cdr3_aa: CASSLGQAQPQHF
j_call: TRBJ2-5; clone_size: NA; d_call: NA; v_call: TRBV12-3/TRBV12-4; cdr3_nt: TGTGCCAGCAGTTCTACAGGTGCGGAGACCCAGTACTTC; cdr3_aa: CASSSTGAETQYF
j_call: TRBJ1-1; clone_size: NA; d_call: TRBD1; v_call: TRBV11-3; cdr3_nt: TGTGCCAGCAGCTCGGGACAGGGGGCTCCGACTGAAGCTTTCTTT; cdr3_aa: CASSSGQGAPTEAFF
j_call: TRBJ2-5; clone_size: NA; d_call: NA; v_call: TRBV4-1; cdr3_nt: TGCGCCAGCAGCCAAGATCTTCCGAGGCCGGGGGAGACCCAGTACTTC; cdr3_aa: CASSQDLPRPGETQYF
j_call: TRBJ1-2; clone_size: NA; d_call: TRBD1; v_call: TRBV7-8; cdr3_nt: TGTGCCAGCAGCTTAAGGCAGGGGGAAGACTATGGCTACACCTTC; cdr3_aa: CASSLRQGEDYGYTF
j_call: TRBJ2-5; clone_size: NA; d_call: NA; v_call: TRBV11-3; cdr3_nt: TGTGCCAGCAGCTTAGAGAAGCGAGAGACCCAGTACTTC; cdr3_aa: CASSLEKRETQYF
j_call: TRBJ2-7; clone_size: NA; d_call: TRBD2; v_call: TRBV10-3; cdr3_nt: TGTGCCATCAGTGAGTCCGGGACTAGCTCCTACGAGCAGTACTTC; cdr3_aa: CAISESGTSSYEQYF
j_call: TRBJ1-1; clone_size: once; d_call: NA; v_call: TRBV7-9; cdr3_nt: TGTGCCAGCAGTTATTCGGGAAACACTGAAGCTTTCTTT; cdr3_aa: CASSYSGNTEAFF
j_call: TRBJ2-5; clone_size: NA; d_call: TRBD2; v_call: TRBV9; cdr3_nt: TGTGCCAGCAGCCCAGGGATAGCGGGAATCGTAGAGACCCAGTACTTC; cdr3_aa: CASSPGIAGIVETQYF
j_call: TRBJ1-1; clone_size: few; d_call: NA; v_call: TRBV18; cdr3_nt: TGTGCCAGCTCACCCCGATCGGTGGTGAACACTGAAGCTTTCTTT; cdr3_aa: CASSPRSVVNTEAFF
j_call: TRBJ1-1; clone_size: NA; d_call: TRBD1; v_call: TRBV6-5; cdr3_nt: TGTGCCAGCAGTTTTAGGACAGGGTTTAAGGGGGAAGCTTTCTTT; cdr3_aa: CASSFRTGFKGEAFF
j_call: TRBJ1-6; clone_size: NA; d_call: NA; v_call: TRBV18; cdr3_nt: TGTGCCAGCTCCGCTGGCCGAAAGAATTCACCCCTCCACTTT; cdr3_aa: CASSAGRKNSPLHF
j_call: TRBJ2-7; clone_size: NA; d_call: TRBD2; v_call: TRBV19; cdr3_nt: TGTGCCAGTAGTATCGGATCAGTGTTGGCCGGGGGGTGCGAGCAGTACTTC; cdr3_aa: CASSIGSVLAGGCEQYF
j_call: TRBJ2-1; clone_size: NA; d_call: TRBD2; v_call: TRBV6-6; cdr3_nt: TGTGCCAGCAGTTACGGAAGGACTAGCGGCAATGAGCAGTTCTTC; cdr3_aa: CASSYGRTSGNEQFF
j_call: TRBJ1-2; clone_size: once; d_call: NA; v_call: TRBV19; cdr3_nt: TGTGCCAGTAGTATCACAGGGATTCGGTATGGCTACACCTTC; cdr3_aa: CASSITGIRYGYTF
j_call: TRBJ2-1; clone_size: NA; d_call: NA; v_call: TRBV7-2; cdr3_nt: TGTGCCAGCAGCTTAACTCGGGACACCAATGAGCAGTTCTTC; cdr3_aa: CASSLTRDTNEQFF
j_call: TRBJ2-7; clone_size: NA; d_call: NA; v_call: TRBV3-1/TRBV3-2; cdr3_nt: TGTGCCAGCAGCCAACTTTACGAGCAGTACTTC; cdr3_aa: CASSQLYEQYF
j_call: TRBJ2-1; clone_size: NA; d_call: NA; v_call: TRBV15; cdr3_nt: TGTGCCACCAGCAGAGCGGGGACACGTTACAATGAGCAGTTCTTC; cdr3_aa: CATSRAGTRYNEQFF
j_call: TRBJ2-2; clone_size: NA; d_call: NA; v_call: TRBV7-9; cdr3_nt: TGTGCCAGCAGCCCTAGAGGGTCTCTCAACACCGGGGAGCTGTTTTTT; cdr3_aa: CASSPRGSLNTGELFF
j_call: TRBJ2-3; clone_size: NA; d_call: TRBD2; v_call: TRBV5-1; cdr3_nt: TGCGCCAGCAGCTTAGGAGGACTAGGGTCCGATACGCAGTATTTT; cdr3_aa: CASSLGGLGSDTQYF
j_call: TRBJ2-2; clone_size: NA; d_call: NA; v_call: TRBV11-2; cdr3_nt: TGTGCCAGCAGCCCTCGGGGGGCGCGGGTCGGGGAGCTGTTTTTT; cdr3_aa: CASSPRGARVGELFF
j_call: TRBJ1-1; clone_size: NA; d_call: NA; v_call: TRBV5-1; cdr3_nt: TGCGCCAGCAGCTTGGTGGCAGGGGTGCCTGAAGCTTTCTTT; cdr3_aa: CASSLVAGVPEAFF
j_call: TRBJ2-6; clone_size: NA; d_call: TRBD2; v_call: TRBV13; cdr3_nt: TGTGCCAGCAGCTTAGAAAGTCGACTAGCGGGTTACTCTGGGGCCAACGTCCTGACTTTC; cdr3_aa: CASSLESRLAGYSGANVLTF
j_call: TRBJ2-3; clone_size: once; d_call: TRBD2; v_call: TRBV19; cdr3_nt: TGTGCCAGTAGTAGGACTAGCGGGGCAGCTACGCAGTATTTT; cdr3_aa: CASSRTSGAATQYF
j_call: TRBJ1-2; clone_size: NA; d_call: TRBD1; v_call: TRBV6-1; cdr3_nt: TGTGCCAGCAGTGAAACCCCGGGACAGGGAGGGATTAACTATGGCTACACCTTC; cdr3_aa: CASSETPGQGGINYGYTF
j_call: TRBJ2-3; clone_size: NA; d_call: TRBD2; v_call: TRBV4-1; cdr3_nt: TGCGCCAGCAGCCAAGATTATCTTCGGGGACTAGCGGGTACAGATACGCAGTATTTT; cdr3_aa: CASSQDYLRGLAGTDTQYF
j_call: TRBJ1-2; clone_size: NA; d_call: TRBD1; v_call: TRBV4-2; cdr3_nt: TGTGCCAGCAGCCAAGATTTGACAGGGTCTGAGAATGGCTACACCTTC; cdr3_aa: CASSQDLTGSENGYTF
j_call: TRBJ2-1; clone_size: once; d_call: TRBD2; v_call: TRBV6-1; cdr3_nt: TGTGCCAGCAGTGAATCAAGCGTGATAGCGGGAGTATATGAGCAGTTCTTC; cdr3_aa: CASSESSVIAGVYEQFF
j_call: TRBJ1-5; clone_size: NA; d_call: TRBD1; v_call: TRBV10-3; cdr3_nt: TGTGCCATCAGTACGGGACAGGGGAGCAATCAGCCCCAGCATTTT; cdr3_aa: CAISTGQGSNQPQHF
j_call: TRBJ2-1; clone_size: NA; d_call: TRBD1; v_call: TRBV3-1/TRBV3-2; cdr3_nt: TGTGCCAGCAGCCAATTCGGGACAGGGACTTCCGAGCAGTTCTTC; cdr3_aa: CASSQFGTGTSEQFF
j_call: TRBJ1-1; clone_size: NA; d_call: NA; v_call: TRBV6-1; cdr3_nt: TGTGCCAGCAGTGAAGGGGGGGGATTAGAAGCTTTCTTT; cdr3_aa: CASSEGGGLEAFF
j_call: TRBJ1-4; clone_size: once; d_call: NA; v_call: TRBV2; cdr3_nt: TGTGCCAGCATACTTGGTGAGCCCGGTGAAAAACTGTTTTTT; cdr3_aa: CASILGEPGEKLFF
j_call: TRBJ1-1; clone_size: NA; d_call: TRBD1; v_call: TRBV2; cdr3_nt: TGTGCCAGCAGTAACGGACAGGTCAACACTGAAGCTTTCTTT; cdr3_aa: CASSNGQVNTEAFF
j_call: TRBJ2-5; clone_size: NA; d_call: TRBD2; v_call: TRBV19; cdr3_nt: TGTGCCAGTAGTCTCACATCCGGGACTAGCGAGAGAGAGACCCAGTACTTC; cdr3_aa: CASSLTSGTSERETQYF
j_call: TRBJ2-5; clone_size: few; d_call: TRBD1; v_call: TRBV6-6; cdr3_nt: TGTGCCAGCTTAAAAGAGGACAGGAAGCACTTC; cdr3_aa: CASLKEDRKHF
j_call: TRBJ2-1; clone_size: NA; d_call: TRBD2; v_call: TRBV3-1/TRBV3-2; cdr3_nt: TGTGCCAGCAGCTTATTGGTCCTGGCGGGAGGAACCAATGAGCAGTTCTTC; cdr3_aa: CASSLLVLAGGTNEQFF
j_call: TRBJ2-1; clone_size: NA; d_call: NA; v_call: TRBV30; cdr3_nt: TGTGCCTCCTCGACGGGAATCTCCTACAATGAGCAGTTCTTC; cdr3_aa: CASSTGISYNEQFF
j_call: TRBJ1-3; clone_size: NA; d_call: NA; v_call: TRBV5-6; cdr3_nt: TGTGCCAGCAGCTTCTTCTCTGGAAACACCATATATTTT; cdr3_aa: CASSFFSGNTIYF
j_call: TRBJ1-4; clone_size: once; d_call: TRBD1; v_call: TRBV28; cdr3_nt: TGTGCCAGCAGCATTTCTGGACAGGGCCGGGAAAAACTGTTTTTT; cdr3_aa: CASSISGQGREKLFF
j_call: TRBJ2-1; clone_size: NA; d_call: TRBD1; v_call: TRBV6-1; cdr3_nt: TGTGCCAGCAGTGAATGGGGGACAGGGGGCTACAATGAGCAGTTCTTC; cdr3_aa: CASSEWGTGGYNEQFF
j_call: TRBJ2-1; clone_size: NA; d_call: TRBD2; v_call: TRBV11-3; cdr3_nt: TGTGCCAGCAGCTCAGGACTAGCGGGGGGATCCTACAATGAGCAGTTCTTC; cdr3_aa: CASSSGLAGGSYNEQFF
j_call: TRBJ2-5; clone_size: NA; d_call: TRBD1; v_call: TRBV5-1; cdr3_nt: TGCGCCAGCAGCCTGGACAGGGCGATCCAAGAGACCCAGTACTTC; cdr3_aa: CASSLDRAIQETQYF
j_call: TRBJ2-3; clone_size: once; d_call: NA; v_call: TRBV19; cdr3_nt: TGTGCCAGTAGTTTTAGTCCCGGGACTGTGAACACAGATACGCAGTATTTT; cdr3_aa: CASSFSPGTVNTDTQYF